Below are 8 T cell receptor beta chains sequenced from a single sample in a study of T cell changes during pregnancy in multiple sclerosis. The protocol was immunoSEQ multiplex PCR, while the TCRdb copy is restricted to in-frame clones and leaves out a portion. The sample gives about 38,000 clones, 80% to 95% of which show up once; over 10% is in the top ten. The sequences come from CD8+ T cells from peripheral blood mononuclear cells, collected after pregnancy. These TCRs come from a female donor with multiple sclerosis, enrolled in a pregnancy study.

This chain uses TRBV2 with TRBJ2-5; unclear D gene. The CDR3 extends over 13 amino acids. Germline V gives CDR1 SNHLY, CDR2 FYNNEI. Trimming left V 5 bases short and J 1 base short, with 8 bases between. The CDR3 loop is CASSPFVQETQYF. CDR3 nucleotides: TGTGCCAGCAGTCCCTTCGTCCAAGAGACCCAGTACTTC.

The gene calls are TRBV13 and TRBJ1-1, with D hard to call. Germline assignment: CDR1 PRHDT and CDR2 FYEKMQ (reference sequence). This CDR3 is built from 12 residues. Trimming cost V 4 bases and J 2 bases, with 5 bases left between them. The CDR3 DNA reads as TGTGCCAGCAGCTCACACAACACTGAAGCTTTCTTT. Protein product: CASSSHNTEAFF.

This chain uses TRBV2 with TRBJ1-5, with 9 bases aligning to TRBD1. From germline, CDR1 is SNHLY and CDR2 FYNNEI. The CDR3 extends over 18 amino acids. Trimming took 6 bases from V and 0 from J; bases not matched to a gene: 12. This CDR3 reads CASSSPDRGFSSNQPQHF. The CDR3 coding sequence is TGTGCCAGCAGCTCACCCGACAGGGGGTTCAGTAGCAATCAGCCCCAGCATTTT.

The rearrangement uses TRBV6-1 and TRBJ1-1; D ambiguous. Germline CDR1 MNHNS, CDR2 SASEGT. The CDR3 length is 10 residues. The V and J ends lost 7 bases and 10 bases respectively, with 10 bases between them. The CDR3 DNA reads TGTGCCAGCAACGAGGATCGAGCTTTCTTT. Translation: CASNEDRAFF.

The V call is TRBV11-1, the J call TRBJ2-7, with 9 bases lining up with TRBD2. The germline gives CDR1 SGHAT, CDR2 FQDESV (reference sequence). J lost 7 bases, V lost 3 bases, and 19 bases had no gene match. The CDR3 runs 18 residues. CDR3: CASSFTGAAGGPFSEQYF. The CDR3 coding sequence is TGTGCCAGCAGCTTTACAGGGGCGGCGGGAGGGCCTTTCTCTGAGCAGTACTTC.

This chain links TRBV28 with TRBJ2-2, with D unresolved. The CDR3 extends over 16 amino acids. The germline V and J ends were trimmed by 3 bases and 5 bases, with 16 bases remaining between them. Germline CDR1 and CDR2: MDHEN and SYDVKM. CDR3 residues: CASSFLRLKRTGELFF. The CDR3 DNA is TGTGCCAGCAGTTTCCTCAGGTTGAAGAGAACCGGGGAGCTGTTTTTT.

The chain recombines TRBV19 with TRBJ2-3; D is possibly TRBD1 (5 bases). V dropped 7 bases and J dropped 4 bases, with 15 bases sitting between them. Germline CDR1 is LNHDA and CDR2 is SQIVND (reference sequence). CDR3 length: 14 residues. In DNA form, the CDR3 reads TGTGCCAGTACCTCCCCAACAGGTCCAGATACGCAGTATTTT. It translates to CASTSPTGPDTQYF.

The J gene is TRBJ2-1, the V gene TRBV28, with D perhaps matching TRBD2 (5 bases). Per germline, CDR1 MDHEN and CDR2 SYDVKM. The CDR3 totals 12 residues. Trimming cost V 3 bases and J 8 bases, with 8 bases left between them. In nucleotides, the CDR3 is TGTGCCAGCAGTTTTAGAGGGTATGAGCAGTTCTTC. Protein sequence: CASSFRGYEQFF.